Below, 30 T cell receptor beta chains from the same sample are listed, as sequenced in a study of control samples from healthy donors and cancer patients. This table comes from immunoSEQ multiplex PCR, and its TCRdb copy is limited to in-frame clones, with some not included. The sample contains approximately 45,000 clones, about 91% of which appear only once. Sequenced input: PBMCs. The receptors here all came from a woman in her thirties or forties with head and neck cancer.

The chain links TRBV2 to TRBJ2-3; 11 nucleotides align to TRBD2. The CDR3 is made up of 16 amino acids. The germline CDR1 and CDR2 sequences are SNHLY and FYNNEI. The trim removed 2 bases at V and 3 bases at J, leaving 4 bases unmatched. Written as DNA, the CDR3 is TGTGCCAGCAGTGAAAGTAGCGGGGGGGAGACAGATACGCAGTATTTT. It yields the protein CASSESSGGETDTQYF.

In this sample, this clone turned up a few times. This chain joins TRBV28 and TRBJ1-4, with no clear D. The length of the CDR3 is 12 residues. V lost 11 bases, J lost 7 bases, and 14 bases lay in between. Germline values: CDR1 MDHEN, CDR2 SYDVKM. CDR3 DNA: TGTGCCTCAGGTGGGGTCTTTGAAAAACTGTTTTTT. It yields the protein CASGGVFEKLFF.

J is TRBJ2-3 and V is TRBV12-3 or TRBV12-4; D gene uncertain. Trimming stripped 3 bases from V and 0 bases from J, with 4 bases between. The CDR3 extends over 13 amino acids. CDR3 region: CASSFSSTDTQYF. The CDR3 nucleotides are TGTGCCAGCAGTTTTTCGAGCACAGATACGCAGTATTTT.

The gene calls are TRBV9 and TRBJ2-2, with D perhaps matching TRBD1 (5 bases). The CDR3 extends over 12 amino acids. Looked up from germline, CDR1 is SGDLS and CDR2 is YYNGEE. The V gene lost 7 bases and the J gene lost 10 bases, with 14 bases spanning the gap. Here the CDR3 reads CASEDRTVELFF. CDR3 sequence (DNA): TGTGCCAGCGAAGACAGAACAGTGGAGCTGTTTTTT.

This clone was picked up one time. V is TRBV5-1 and J is TRBJ1-6; 7 bases fit TRBD1. CDR1 SGHRS and CDR2 YFSETQ come from the germline V gene. The CDR3 contains 18 residues. The trim removed 4 bases at V and 0 bases at J, leaving 10 bases unmatched. The CDR3 DNA follows: TGCGCCAGCAGCATGGCCGGGACAGCTAGCTCCTATAATTCACCCCTCCACTTT. Its protein product is CASSMAGTASSYNSPLHF. Looking up the rest from reference TRBV5-1 and TRBJ1-6 gives the full variable domain: KAGVTQTPRYLIKTRGQQVTLSCSPISGHRSVSWYQQTPGQGLQFLFEYFSETQRNKGNFPGRFSGRQFSNSRSEMNVSTLELGDSALYLCASSMAGTASSYNSPLHFGNGTRLTVT.

The chain employs TRBV6-1 and TRBJ1-1; 9 positions match TRBD1. With 3 bases clipped from V and 4 bases from J, the junction kept 3 bases outside the gene matches. This CDR3 comprises 14 residues. Germline assignment: CDR1 MNHNS and CDR2 SASEGT. For the CDR3, the DNA is TGTGCCAGCAGTGAGGACAGGGGTGTCACTGAAGCTTTCTTT. Translated: CASSEDRGVTEAFF.

The chain joins TRBV2 to TRBJ2-5, with 10 bases that match TRBD2. CDR3 length equals 14 residues. Germline V gives CDR1 SNHLY, CDR2 FYNNEI. J was trimmed by 1 base and V by 6 bases; bases with no gene match: 2. The CDR3 coding sequence is TGTGCCAGCAGGGGACTAGCGAGCCAAGAGACCCAGTACTTC. Its translation: CASRGLASQETQYF.

The rearrangement joins TRBV2 to TRBJ2-7, with D possibly matching TRBD2 (5 bases). Germline V gene sequence: CDR1 SNHLY, CDR2 FYNNEI. Trimming shortened V by 8 bases and J by 3 bases, and 11 bases separated the two germline ends. The CDR3 is made up of 12 amino acids. The chain's CDR3 is CASSEGFYEQYF. CDR3 nucleotide sequence: TGTGCCAGCTCCGAGGGCTTCTACGAGCAGTACTTC.

The chain employs TRBV6-5 and TRBJ2-4; possibly TRBD1 for D (5 bases). Trimming took off 6 bases at V and 7 bases at J, with 16 bases between the two ends. This CDR3 comprises 14 residues. Germline V gives CDR1 MNHEY, CDR2 SVGAGI. CDR3 residues: CASSLKGIWNIQYF. CDR3 coding DNA: TGTGCCAGCAGCCTGAAGGGGATTTGGAACATTCAGTACTTC.

The chain is built from TRBV11-1 and TRBJ2-3; D possibly corresponds to TRBD2 (6 bases). Trimming took off 6 bases at V and 2 bases at J, with 12 bases between the two ends. Germline V lookup: CDR1 SGHAT, CDR2 FQDESV (reference sequence). CDR3 length: 14 residues. The CDR3: CASRRGRYTDTQYF. CDR3 nucleotide sequence: TGTGCCAGCAGGCGGGGAAGATACACAGATACGCAGTATTTT.

The V call is TRBV7-2, the J call TRBJ1-1; D might be TRBD1 (5 bases). The CDR3 has 14 amino acids. V lost 3 bases to trimming and J lost 0 bases, with 8 bases between them. The germline gives CDR1 SGHTA, CDR2 FQGNSA. CDR3 nucleotides: TGTGCCAGCAGCTTGGGACGGATGAACACTGAAGCTTTCTTT. This translates into CASSLGRMNTEAFF.

This clone has only one observation. The V call is TRBV2, the J call TRBJ1-6; no firm D call. This CDR3 is 14 amino acids long. The germline gives CDR1 SNHLY, CDR2 FYNNEI. Trimming took 4 bases from V and 6 from J, leaving 10 bases between them. CDR3 in DNA: TGTGCCAGCAGTGCCCTCCGTAGTAATTCACCCCTCCACTTT. Amino acid sequence: CASSALRSNSPLHF.

This chain joins TRBV6-5 and TRBJ2-5; 8 nucleotides align to TRBD1. This CDR3 is built from 13 residues. V was pared by 5 bases and J by 4 bases, with 3 bases of the junction left unmatched. Germline values: CDR1 MNHEY, CDR2 SVGAGI. In DNA form, the CDR3 reads TGTGCCAGCAGTATGACAGGGGTAGAGACCCAGTACTTC. It specifies CASSMTGVETQYF.

The rearrangement joins TRBV2 to TRBJ2-3; D ambiguous. The germline V gene has CDR1 SNHLY and CDR2 FYNNEI. Trimming pared 6 bases from V and 9 bases from J, leaving 13 bases between. This CDR3 contains 12 residues. CDR3 DNA sequence: TGTGCCAGCAGCGCCTATGCGGACACGCAGTATTTT. Its protein product is CASSAYADTQYF. Full variable domain (missing parts from reference TRBV2 and TRBJ2-3): EPEVTQTPSHQVTQMGQEVILRCVPISNHLYFYWYRQILGQKVEFLVSFYNNEISEKSEIFDDQFSVERPDGSNFTLKIRSTKLEDSAMYFCASSAYADTQYFGPGTRLTVL.

The chain has TRBV6-6 and TRBJ1-3, with D possibly TRBD1 on 6 matching bases. The CDR3 totals 14 residues. The V and J ends lost 8 bases and 0 bases respectively, with 11 bases between them. Germline CDR1 and CDR2: MNHNY and SVGAGI (reference sequence). This CDR3 reads CASLKGVSGNTIYF. The CDR3 DNA sequence: TGTGCCAGCCTTAAGGGGGTCTCTGGAAACACCATATATTTT.

The chain couples TRBV19 to TRBJ2-5, with TRBD1 matching 7 bases. V shed 4 bases, J shed 1 base, and the junction held 12 bases outside the gene matches. Germline CDR1 and CDR2: LNHDA and SQIVND (reference sequence). The CDR3 is 17 amino acids. As DNA, the CDR3 is TGTGCCAGTAGTACCTTCAGGACAGGTAGGGTCCAAGAGACCCAGTACTTC. Translation gives CASSTFRTGRVQETQYF.

The J gene is TRBJ1-2, the V gene TRBV15, with TRBD1 as a possible D gene (6 bases). The CDR3 loop spans 16 amino acids. Trimming cost V 0 bases and J 5 bases, with 16 bases left between them. Germline V gene sequence: CDR1 LNHNV, CDR2 YYDKDF (reference sequence). CDR3 DNA: TGTGCCACCAGCAGAGAAGGGGGGCGCGACCTATATGGCTACACCTTC. Its protein is CATSREGGRDLYGYTF.

The genes are TRBV18 and TRBJ1-2; no firm D call. V lost 6 bases and J 6 bases, leaving 14 bases between the germline ends. Germline values: CDR1 KGHSH, CDR2 LQKENI. This CDR3 spans 13 amino acids. The CDR3 sequence is CASSNSLSDGYTF. The CDR3 nucleotides read TGTGCCAGCTCCAACAGCCTCTCCGATGGCTACACCTTC.

The V gene is TRBV11-2, the J gene TRBJ2-4; TRBD2 matches 7 bases. The trim removed 5 bases at V and 6 bases at J, leaving 7 bases unmatched. Per the germline V gene, CDR1 is SGHAT and CDR2 is FQNNGV. The CDR3 extends over 14 amino acids. The CDR3 sequence: CASSPQRGGNIQYF. For the CDR3, the DNA is TGTGCCAGCAGCCCACAGCGGGGTGGAAACATTCAGTACTTC.

This clone came up a few times. The chain recombines TRBV6-2 or TRBV6-3 with TRBJ1-5, with D perhaps matching TRBD1 (5 bases). Germline V CDR1 and CDR2: MNHEY, SVGEGT. V gave up 6 bases and J gave up 6 bases, with 21 bases separating them. This CDR3 is 16 amino acids long. CDR3 sequence reads: CASSLPGSSGTQPQHF. In DNA form, the CDR3 reads TGTGCCAGCAGCCTGCCAGGGTCCTCAGGCACTCAGCCCCAGCATTTT.

J is TRBJ2-7 and V is TRBV28, with D unresolved. Trimming cost V 6 bases and J 5 bases, with 8 bases left between them. CDR1 MDHEN and CDR2 SYDVKM come from the germline V gene. This CDR3 is built from 11 residues. In DNA form, the CDR3 reads TGTGCCAGCAGCCGCAACCACGAGCAGTACTTC. Encoded protein: CASSRNHEQYF.

The chain has TRBV11-2 and TRBJ2-1; D might be TRBD2 (6 bases). Germline V lookup: CDR1 SGHAT, CDR2 FQNNGV. This CDR3 comprises 16 residues. Trimming shortened V by 5 bases and J by 4 bases, and 18 bases separated the two germline ends. CDR3 in DNA: TGTGCCAGCAGCGCAGAACTAGCCAGCTTTTACAATGAGCAGTTCTTC. This sequence encodes CASSAELASFYNEQFF.

The chain uses TRBV7-3 and TRBJ2-5; 7 bases agree with TRBD2. V dropped 5 bases and J dropped 1; count of bases not matched to a gene: 4. The CDR3 covers 14 residues. Germline V lookup: CDR1 SGHTA, CDR2 FQGTGA. The CDR3 DNA is TGTGCCAGCAGCCTTGGGACTACCCAAGAGACCCAGTACTTC. The encoded protein is CASSLGTTQETQYF.

The chain employs TRBV4-1 and TRBJ2-3, with 12 bases aligning to TRBD2. This CDR3 region has 19 residues. V lost 1 base and J lost 9; bases outside the gene matches: 17. From germline, CDR1 is MGHRA and CDR2 YSYEKL. In nucleotides, the CDR3 is TGCGCCAGCAGCCAAGCCGTGGGGGTTTGGACTAGCGGGGAGGGGACGCAGTATTTT. This encodes CASSQAVGVWTSGEGTQYF.

Only one count was recorded for this clone. The chain is built from TRBV7-6 and TRBJ1-2, with D possibly matching TRBD1 (6 bases). The germline V gene encodes CDR1 SGHVS and CDR2 FNYEAQ. V shed 0 bases and J shed 5 bases, with 22 bases lying between them. This CDR3 is 18 amino acids long. The CDR3 protein is CASSLARGRKGGRYGYTF. The CDR3 DNA sequence: TGTGCCAGCAGCTTAGCGCGTGGGAGAAAAGGGGGTCGGTATGGCTACACCTTC.

V and J are TRBV6-5 and TRBJ1-1; D might be TRBD1 (5 bases). The CDR3 spans 13 residues. In germline, CDR1 is MNHEY, CDR2 SVGAGI. V lost 5 bases and J 1 base, leaving 8 bases between the germline ends. The CDR3 sequence: CASSPTGNTEAFF. The CDR3 DNA follows: TGTGCCAGCAGTCCCACAGGGAACACTGAAGCTTTCTTT.

The chain links TRBV27 to TRBJ1-1, with D unresolved. V was clipped by 6 bases and J by 2 bases, with 10 bases between them. The length of the CDR3 is 13 residues. Germline values: CDR1 MNHEY, CDR2 SMNVEV (reference sequence). The CDR3 reads CASSKVLNTEAFF. DNA of the CDR3: TGTGCCAGCAGCAAGGTCTTAAACACTGAAGCTTTCTTT.

This clone has just one count. The chain has TRBV2 and TRBJ2-1; 10 bases match TRBD2. Germline V gene lookup returns CDR1 SNHLY and CDR2 FYNNEI. V lost 7 bases, J lost 7 bases, and 7 bases stayed unmatched. The CDR3 loop spans 14 amino acids. The CDR3, as DNA: TGTGCCAGCACGGGGGAACTAGCGGGGAATGAGCAGTTCTTC. Its translation is CASTGELAGNEQFF. Together with reference TRBV2 and TRBJ2-1, the CDR3 gives the full variable domain: EPEVTQTPSHQVTQMGQEVILRCVPISNHLYFYWYRQILGQKVEFLVSFYNNEISEKSEIFDDQFSVERPDGSNFTLKIRSTKLEDSAMYFCASTGELAGNEQFFGPGTRLTVL.

This sequence joins TRBV9 and TRBJ2-1; D is tentatively TRBD1 or TRBD2 (5 bases each). The CDR3 covers 16 residues. Germline CDR1 SGDLS, CDR2 YYNGEE. With 3 bases removed from V and 2 bases from J, the gap between germline ends came to 15 bases. In DNA form, the CDR3 reads TGTGCCAGCAGCGGTCTCCGGGGACGAACCTACAATGAGCAGTTCTTC. Translated, it gives CASSGLRGRTYNEQFF.

The rearrangement joins TRBV4-1 to TRBJ1-2, with D tentatively TRBD1 (5 bases). CDR3 length equals 14 residues. In germline, CDR1 is MGHRA, CDR2 YSYEKL. The ends were cut back, 5 bases at V and 4 bases at J, with 14 bases in the middle. The CDR3 spells CASSGDGFFYGYTF. CDR3 nucleotides: TGCGCCAGCAGCGGGGACGGATTCTTCTATGGCTACACCTTC.